The TCR beta chain under discussion was sequenced for a study of blood T cell repertoires in COVID-19 (dated by TCRdb to the early 2020s). Concerning the study at large: Samples from collaborators originated in the United States, Italy and Spain and spanned both the acute and convalescent phases of COVID-19. Deeply sampled blood TCRbeta repertoires from subjects exposed to, actively infected with, or recovered from COVID-19 were included in the dataset. The sample metadata nearly always contained a de-identified subject ID, COVID-19 status, age in years and sex. Samples came from the ongoing ImmuneRACE study (first 160 participants) plus 1,254 subjects from 6 global collaborators. HLA class I and class II types, where available, came from metadata supplied by the sample provider rather than from assay-based typing. The material from the prospective study consisted of cDNA or gDNA derived from T cells, B-cell-depleted T cells, or PBMCs. The repertoires were made available in a free public database intended to serve as a resource for research on the immune response to SARS-CoV-2. The research as a whole found: Clinical and demographic metadata were provided uncurated, with the amount varying by source and participant.

Collaborating institutions collected whole blood in K2EDTA tubes following their own protocols. For TCRbeta analysis, collaborators shipped samples as frozen whole blood, isolated PBMCs, or DNA extracted from either of those sample types. In the case of this clone: Its cognate antigen has yet to be identified. No much larger clone is present one base from it, and per-base qualities are unavailable.

The immunoSEQ Assay, a bias-controlled multiplex PCR, was used to amplify TCRbeta CDR3 regions from genomic DNA. The original methods were these. The number of nucleated cells in each sample was estimated by amplification of reference gene primers within the assay. To quantify the absolute abundance of each unique TCRbeta CDR3 rearrangement, sequence reads were collapsed and filtered. For each sample, productive Simpson clonality was calculated as the square root of Simpson's diversity index across productive rearrangements. This immuneACCESS table, as held by TCRdb, lists in-frame sequences with V and J called but not all clones. Of the missing ones, under half trace to an unresolved V gene in checked studies; the others have no known cause. V, J and clone size reflect that table, while D and trimming were determined from the DNA. The sample table records around 24,000 clones; around nine tenths of these occur just once. Of the sample, roughly 28% is held by the ten largest clones.

The source material was peripheral blood. This clonotype was obtained from a woman between 65 and 79 years old with active COVID-19.

CDR3 protein: CASRPTVNNSPLHF. The nucleotides read TGCGCCAGCAGGCCCACAGTTAATAATTCACCCCTCCACTTT. Recombination linked TRBV5-1 to TRBJ1-6; a confident D gene designation cannot be given. The CDR3 has 14 amino acids, counting the end cysteine and phenylalanine. Left in the record is the CDR3 DNA by itself, 42 bases read in frame from the first base. The CDR1 and CDR2 encoded by the germline V gene are SGHRS and YFSETQ. Deletion took 5 bases off V and 5 bases off J, with a span of 11 bases between the germline ends. The full variable domain, completed from the reference TRBV5-1 and TRBJ1-6 proteins outside the CDR3, reads KAGVTQTPRYLIKTRGQQVTLSCSPISGHRSVSWYQQTPGQGLQFLFEYFSETQRNKGNFPGRFSGRQFSNSRSEMNVSTLELGDSALYLCASRPTVNNSPLHFGNGTRLTVT.